The 25 T cell receptor beta chains presented below share a single source sample, sequenced in a study of tissue T cells after allogeneic stem cell transplantation (dated 2022 in TCRdb). The time point label, read with the paper, signifies: mouse harvest day 14 after allogeneic transplant. Each mouse graft, delivered by tail vein injection, combined 10^6 splenic CD5+ T cells with 10^7 T-cell-depleted bone marrow cells. The library relied on the immunoSEQ multiplex PCR assay. Not all clones reach the TCRdb copy of this immuneACCESS table, which keeps in-frame sequences only. Checked studies attribute under half of the gap to unresolved V genes and leave the rest unexplained. The sample table shows under 9,000 clones, and 34% are seen once. The ten top clones hold roughly 3.5% of the sample. Sequenced input: skin. These receptors were obtained from a female BALB/c mouse given C57BL/6 T cells with graft-versus-host disease after an allogeneic hematopoietic cell transplant.

Comments on this clone: Any gene name here is a mouse gene name. The read comes to an end 1 residue before the CDR3 does, leaving the germline J gene to fill in the end. The chain is built from TRBV29 and TRBJ2-2, with D perhaps matching TRBD1 or TRBD2 (5 bases each). V was trimmed by 5 bases and J by 1 base, leaving 5 bases between them. Germline values: CDR1 MSHET, CDR2 SYDVDS. The CDR3 has 13 amino acids. The CDR3: CASSGGNTGQLYF. The DNA read from the CDR3 is TGTGCTAGCAGTGGGGGAAACACCGGGCAGCTCTAC.

This clone is deemed medium-sized. The gene names given are mouse names. The read ends 1 residue shy of where the CDR3 ends; the end is completed using the germline J gene. The gene calls are TRBV26 and TRBJ1-4; D is ambiguous. V gave up 6 bases and J gave up 0 bases, with 8 bases separating them. CDR1 and CDR2 from the germline V gene are KGHPV and FQNQEV (reference sequence). This CDR3 is built from 14 residues. The DNA read from the CDR3 is TGTGCCAGCAGGTACAGTCTTTCCAACGAAAGATTATTT. The encoded protein is CASRYSLSNERLF. The complete CDR3 sequence is CASRYSLSNERLFF.

This clone has a handful of counts. These gene names are mouse names. The DNA ends 1 residue before the CDR3 does, and the rest of the CDR3 is filled in from the germline J gene. V and J are TRBV26 and TRBJ1-1, with D possibly being TRBD1 (6 bases). This CDR3 is built from 14 residues. V gave up 5 bases and J gave up 4 bases, with 14 bases separating them. Germline loops: CDR1 KGHPV, CDR2 FQNQEV (reference sequence). The sequenced part of the CDR3 DNA is TGTGCCAGCAGTTGGGGGGGGCAGGGCACAGAAGTCTTC. It is translated as CASSWGGQGTEVF. The full CDR3 is CASSWGGQGTEVFF. Full variable domain (remainder filled in from reference TRBV26 and TRBJ1-1): NSKVIQTPRYLVKGQGQKAKMRCIPEKGHPVVFWYQQNKNNEFKFLINFQNQEVLQQIDMTEKRFSAECPSNSPCSLEIQSSEAGDSALYLCASSWGGQGTEVFFGKGTRLTVV.

By sample fraction, this clone is medium-sized. Gene names are the mouse ones. The CDR3 goes on 1 residue after the read ends, and that part is filled in from the germline J gene. This chain links TRBV13-1 with TRBJ2-3; D perhaps matches TRBD1 (6 bases). This CDR3 is 15 amino acids long. With 0 bases removed from V and 1 base from J, the gap between germline ends came to 9 bases. Germline CDR1 is NSHNY and CDR2 is SYGAGN. CDR3 DNA (partial): TGTGCCAGCAGTGATGCCAGGGGCGGTGCAGAAACGCTGTAT. Protein: CASSDARGGAETLY. The full CDR3 sequence reads CASSDARGGAETLYF.

This clone turned up a few times. The germline and genes are mouse ones. The CDR3 end lies 1 residue beyond the end of the read and is filled in from the germline J gene. The J gene is TRBJ2-7, the V gene TRBV13-3; tentatively, D is TRBD1 (6 bases). Germline V gives CDR1 NNHDY, CDR2 SYVADS. There are 13 residues in the CDR3. V lost 4 bases and J lost 0, with 8 bases in between. The CDR3 bases that were read are TGTGCCAGCAGTCGGGACAACTCCTATGAACAGTAC. Protein product: CASSRDNSYEQY. The complete CDR3 reads CASSRDNSYEQYF.

The table lists this clone with a few counts. Genes and germline are mouse. The CDR3 extends 1 residue past the end of the read, so its final part is completed from the germline J gene. This chain links TRBV26 with TRBJ2-7; possibly TRBD2 for D (6 bases). Deletions cut 3 bases from V and 7 bases from J, with 16 bases between. From germline, CDR1 is KGHPV and CDR2 FQNQEV (reference sequence). The CDR3 extends over 14 amino acids. Partial CDR3 DNA: TGTGCCAGCAGTCTTTTCGGGACTTCGGGAGAACAGTAC. The encoded protein is CASSLFGTSGEQY. The CDR3, in full, reads CASSLFGTSGEQYF.

The table lists this clone with a few counts. Gene and germline names: mouse. With the read ending 1 residue before the CDR3 end, the germline J gene is used to fill in that end. The chain joins TRBV26 to TRBJ2-7; 10 positions match TRBD1. Germline-derived CDR1 and CDR2 are KGHPV and FQNQEV (reference sequence). The junction had 1 base not matched to a gene; V was cut back by 4 bases and J by 1 base. CDR3 length: 14 amino acids. CDR3 in amino acids: CASSRQGASYEQYF. The part of the CDR3 DNA that was read is TGTGCCAGCAGTCGACAGGGGGCGTCCTATGAACAGTAC.

With regard to this clone: Here the gene names and germline are mouse. Sequencing ends 1 residue short of the CDR3 end; the germline J gene provides the rest. The chain has TRBV1 and TRBJ1-5; 12 positions match TRBD1. J gave up 3 bases and V 3 bases, and 6 bases lay outside the gene matches. Germline V lookup: CDR1 NSQYPW, CDR2 LRSPGD (reference sequence). The CDR3 totals 17 residues. The CDR3 bases that were read are TGCACCTGCAGTGCCCGGGACAGGGGGCGAGGCAACCAGGCTCCGCTT. Amino acids: CTCSARDRGRGNQAPL. The full CDR3 protein reads CTCSARDRGRGNQAPLF.

This clone was seen more than once but under ten times. The gene symbols are mouse symbols. The read terminates 1 residue before the CDR3 end, so the remaining end is supplied by the germline J gene. Within the sample, other DNA sequences also encode this same CDR3. This chain joins TRBV26 and TRBJ1-6, with 7 bases fitting TRBD1. TRBJ1-6 is an open reading frame, and its role is uncertain. The V segment lost 4 bases and the J segment 4 bases; nucleotides outside the gene matches: 1. Per germline, CDR1 KGHPV and CDR2 FQNQEV (reference sequence). The CDR3 covers 14 residues. The CDR3 sequence: CASSPGQYNSPLYF. The CDR3 bases that were read are TGTGCCAGCAGTCCGGGACAGTATAATTCGCCCCTCTAC.

By share of the sample, this clone is medium-sized. The gene names given are mouse names. The read halts 1 residue ahead of the CDR3 end, with the missing end drawn from the germline J gene. V is TRBV23 and J is TRBJ2-4; the table's D call of TRBD2 was not tested on the DNA. The CDR3 runs 13 residues. Looked up from germline, CDR1 is KGHTA and CDR2 is FQNQQP. This chain's CDR3 is CSSSGTGLNTLYF. The CDR3 bases that were read are TGCTCCAGCAGTGGGACTGGGCTAAACACCTTGTAC. Supplemented by reference TRBV23 and TRBJ2-4, the full variable domain reads DAAVTQKPRYLIKMKGQEAEMKCIPEKGHTAVFWYQQKQSKELKFLIYFQNQQPLDQIDMVKERFSAVCPSSSLCSLGIRTCEAEDSALYLCSSSGTGLNTLYFGAGTRLSVL.

Remarks on this clone: Gene names and germline refer to mouse. The CDR3 end is not reached by the read, which stops 1 residue before it; the germline J gene fills it in. The genes are TRBV5 and TRBJ1-2; 12 bases agree with TRBD1. The junction had 2 bases not matched to a gene; V was cut back by 3 bases and J by 3 bases. The CDR3 has 15 residues. Germline loops: CDR1 LGHNA, CDR2 YNLKQL (reference sequence). The CDR3 reads CASSQGQGAYSDYTF. The covered CDR3 bases are TGTGCCAGCAGCCAGGGACAGGGGGCGTACTCCGACTACACC.

A word on this clone: Germline and genes here are mouse. The read terminates 1 residue before the CDR3 end, so the remaining end is supplied by the germline J gene. This chain connects TRBV26 to TRBJ2-3; TRBD1 might be the D (6 bases). Per the germline V gene, CDR1 is KGHPV and CDR2 is FQNQEV (reference sequence). V was trimmed by 5 bases and J by 3 bases, leaving 9 bases between them. The CDR3 covers 13 residues. The CDR3 sequence is CASSAGTAETLYF. The sequenced part of the CDR3 DNA is TGTGCCAGCAGTGCCGGGACAGCAGAAACGCTGTAT. The entire variable domain, with the rest obtained from reference TRBV26 and TRBJ2-3, is as follows: NSKVIQTPRYLVKGQGQKAKMRCIPEKGHPVVFWYQQNKNNEFKFLINFQNQEVLQQIDMTEKRFSAECPSNSPCSLEIQSSEAGDSALYLCASSAGTAETLYFGSGTRLTVL.

As to this clone: Gene names follow the mouse nomenclature. The read finishes 1 residue shy of the CDR3 end, and the germline J gene is used to complete it. This chain connects TRBV2 to TRBJ2-2; D might be TRBD1 (6 bases). Trimming removed 3 bases at V and 4 bases at J, with 12 bases between. Germline CDR1 and CDR2: LGHNA and YSYQKL. The CDR3 runs 15 residues. The CDR3 spells CASSQMAGVTGQLYF. CDR3 DNA (partial): TGTGCCAGCAGCCAGATGGCAGGGGTCACCGGGCAGCTCTAC.

This clone was recorded a few times. Gene names denote mouse genes. The read is 1 residue too short to cover the CDR3 end, so that end is filled in from the germline J gene. The chain couples TRBV15 to TRBJ2-7, with a weak D call TRBD1 (6 bases). Germline V gives CDR1 SGHND, CDR2 FRSKSL. CDR3 size: 13 residues. Trimming left V 6 bases short and J 1 base short, with 10 bases between. CDR3 DNA, as far as it was read: TGTGCCAGCAGACCGGGACATTCCTATGAACAGTAC. Translating gives CASRPGHSYEQY. The entire CDR3 sequence reads CASRPGHSYEQYF.

By share of the sample, this clone is medium-sized. These gene names are mouse names. The read stops 1 residue short of the end of the CDR3; the missing end is completed from the germline J gene. This sequence joins TRBV31 and TRBJ1-1; 11 positions agree with TRBD1. From germline, CDR1 is GKSSPN and CDR2 SITVG. Unmatched junction bases numbered 2, after V lost 3 bases and J lost 8 bases. This CDR3 comprises 12 residues. CDR3: CAWSRDRGEVFF. CDR3 DNA (partial): TGTGCCTGGAGCCGGGACAGGGGGGAAGTCTTC.

Remarks on this clone: Genes here carry mouse names. The CDR3 end falls 1 residue outside the read, so it is completed with the germline J gene. The chain combines TRBV12-2 with TRBJ1-2; TRBD1 agrees at 9 bases. J gave up 1 base and V 3 bases, and 5 bases lay outside the gene matches. The CDR3 sequence is 15 residues long. CDR1 SGHLS and CDR2 HYDKME come from the germline V gene. The CDR3 is CASSSQGAGNSDYTF. The covered CDR3 bases are TGTGCCAGCTCTTCACAGGGGGCCGGAAACTCCGACTACACC.

This clone was seen once. Genes and germline are mouse. The read ends 1 residue early relative to the CDR3; the germline J gene fills the gap. The rearrangement joins TRBV23 to TRBJ1-2; the tabulated D call, TRBD1, remains unverified against the DNA. Germline CDR1 is KGHTA and CDR2 is FQNQQP. This CDR3 region has 13 residues. CDR3 DNA, as far as it was read: TGCTCCAGCAGTCAAACAGCAAACTCCGACTACACC. This translates into CSSSQTANSDYT. The full CDR3 protein is CSSSQTANSDYTF.

There are a few counts of this clone. The gene names here belong to mouse. The read ends 1 residue before the CDR3 terminus; that terminus is restored from the germline J gene. The V and J genes are TRBV15 and TRBJ2-1, with TRBD2 identical over 8 bases. With V trimmed by 7 bases and J by 0 bases, 2 bases remained unmatched. The CDR3 is 14 residues long. Looked up from germline, CDR1 is SGHND and CDR2 is FRSKSL. This chain's CDR3 is CASNGLGNYAEQFF. The sequenced CDR3 bases are TGTGCCAGCAACGGACTGGGTAACTATGCTGAGCAGTTC.

Regarding this clone: The gene symbols are mouse symbols. The CDR3 loop reads CASSRRDREDTQYF. The CDR3 DNA, read in part, is TGTGCCAGCAGTCGCCGGGACAGGGAGGACACCCAGTAC. The V gene is TRBV26, the J gene TRBJ2-5, with 9 bases matching TRBD1. With the read ending 1 residue before the CDR3 end, the germline J gene is used to fill in that end. The CDR3 is 14 residues long. The V segment lost 4 bases and the J segment 6 bases; nucleotides outside the gene matches: 5. The germline V gene encodes CDR1 KGHPV and CDR2 FQNQEV (reference sequence).

On this clone itself: The genes and germline here are from mouse. Read coverage stops 1 residue before the CDR3 terminus; the germline J gene supplies the remainder. The rearrangement links TRBV26 to TRBJ2-1; 13 bases match TRBD2. Unmatched junction bases numbered 1, after V lost 4 bases and J lost 7 bases. Germline V gene lookup returns CDR1 KGHPV and CDR2 FQNQEV (reference sequence). There are 14 residues in the CDR3. CDR3 residues: CASSRDWGGAEQFF. The part of the CDR3 DNA that was read is TGTGCCAGCAGTCGGGACTGGGGGGGGGCTGAGCAGTTC.

This clone was picked up a small number of times. Mouse germline and gene names are used. The read ends 1 residue before the CDR3 terminus; that terminus is restored from the germline J gene. This rearrangement joins TRBV23 to TRBJ2-5. CDR1 is KGHTA, CDR2 FQNQQP, per germline. The CDR3 has 15 amino acids. The CDR3 bases that were read are TGCTCCAGCAGTCACAGGACGGAAAACCAAGACACCCAGTAC. Amino acid sequence: CSSSHRTENQDTQY. The whole CDR3 protein is CSSSHRTENQDTQYF. The full variable domain, completed using reference TRBV23 and TRBJ2-5, is DAAVTQKPRYLIKMKGQEAEMKCIPEKGHTAVFWYQQKQSKELKFLIYFQNQQPLDQIDMVKERFSAVCPSSSLCSLGIRTCEAEDSALYLCSSSHRTENQDTQYFGPGTRLLVL.

By share of the sample, this clone is medium-sized. Mouse germline and gene names are used. The chain's CDR3 is CASSHQGYNSPLYF. The part of the CDR3 DNA that was read is TGTGCCAGCAGCCATCAGGGCTATAATTCGCCCCTCTAC. The V gene is TRBV5, the J gene TRBJ1-6, with D possibly being TRBD1 (5 bases). The sequenced fragment ends 1 residue before the CDR3 boundary, so the rest is inferred from the germline J gene. TRBJ1-6 is noted as an ORF with a role that remains uncertain. The length of the CDR3 is 14 residues. V lost 3 bases and J lost 3, with 6 bases in between. In germline, CDR1 is LGHNA, CDR2 YNLKQL (reference sequence).

This clone is termed medium-sized. Genes and germline are mouse. Read coverage stops 1 residue before the CDR3 terminus; the germline J gene supplies the remainder. The chain joins TRBV26 to TRBJ2-7, with a tentative D call TRBD1 (5 bases). Trimming shortened V by 2 bases and J by 0 bases, and 8 bases separated the two germline ends. Germline CDR1 KGHPV, CDR2 FQNQEV (reference sequence). The length of the CDR3 is 14 residues. The CDR3 reads CASSLDSSSYEQYF. CDR3 DNA, as far as it was read: TGTGCCAGCAGTCTGGACAGTAGCTCCTATGAACAGTAC.

This clone is medium-sized by share. The gene names given are mouse names. The read is 1 residue too short to cover the CDR3 end, so that end is filled in from the germline J gene. The rearrangement uses TRBV4 and TRBJ2-3; 7 bases are a match to TRBD2. The CDR3 extends over 15 amino acids. Per the germline V gene, CDR1 is LGHDT and CDR2 is YNNKQL (reference sequence). V was clipped by 4 bases and J by 0 bases; unmatched bases: 4. CDR3 loop: CASSSGGTSAETLYF. CDR3 DNA, as far as it was read: TGTGCCAGCAGCTCTGGGGGTACTAGTGCAGAAACGCTGTAT.

This clone was seen a handful of times. Any gene name here is a mouse gene name. CDR3 loop: CASSLGGATSQNTLYF. The covered CDR3 bases are TGTGCCAGCAGTCTTGGGGGGGCGACTAGTCAAAACACCTTGTAC. V is TRBV19 and J is TRBJ2-4, with 9 bases aligning to TRBD2. The CDR3 end is not reached by the read, which stops 1 residue before it; the germline J gene fills it in. Looked up from germline, CDR1 is FNHDT and CDR2 is SITEND (reference sequence). The CDR3 runs 16 residues. Losses at the gene ends were 4 bases for V and 0 bases for J; bases not matched to a gene: 6.